This entry lists 8 T cell receptor beta chains sequenced from one sample in a study of molecular identifiers for immune sequencing clone quantification. TCRdb re-analysed the PCR reads in MiXCR, keeping a single row per CDR3 protein. The repertoire holds approximately 500,000 distinct CDR3 sequences, with about a fifth as singletons. Sequencing used naive CD8+ T cells from blood, with Jurkat cell RNA spiked in. Subset described: FACS-sorted CD8+CD4-CCR7+CD45RA+ naive T cells. The receptors were sampled from a human donor in good health. Some libraries in this study had Jurkat cell RNA spiked in.

The sample holds a few counts of this clonotype. V usage is TRBV30 and J usage is TRBJ1-1; D remains unclear. Looked up from germline, CDR1 is GTSNPN and CDR2 is SVGIG (reference sequence). CDR3 length equals 16 residues. The germline V and J ends were trimmed by 2 bases and 7 bases, with 23 bases remaining between them. The CDR3 region has the DNA TGTGCCTGGAGTTCTGGAACAGATTTTTCCTGGGATGAAGCTTTCTTT. Translated, it gives CAWSSGTDFSWDEAFF.

This clonotype showed up many times. The CDR3 DNA follows: TGTGCCAGCAGTTTACCATCCGACCATAATACGCAGTATTTT. Protein: CASSLPSDHNTQYF. The chain is built from TRBV13 and TRBJ2-3, with unresolved D. There are 14 residues in the CDR3. The V gene lost 6 bases and the J gene lost 7 bases, with 17 bases spanning the gap. Germline assignment: CDR1 PRHDT and CDR2 FYEKMQ (reference sequence).

The rearrangement uses TRBV11-3 and TRBJ2-2; 11 nucleotides align to TRBD1. Germline CDR1 is SGHNT and CDR2 is YENEEA. The CDR3 consists of 16 residues. J was trimmed by 5 bases and V by 6 bases; bases with no gene match: 8. CDR3 coding DNA: TGTGCCAGCAGTGCCTTCGGGACAGGGGGGACCGGGGAGCTGTTTTTT. Protein product: CASSAFGTGGTGELFF.

This clonotype was detected many times. This chain joins TRBV7-9 and TRBJ2-3; D tentatively reads TRBD1 or TRBD2 (5 bases each). The CDR3 consists of 17 residues. Per germline, CDR1 SEHNR and CDR2 FQNEAQ (reference sequence). The V end lost 5 bases, the J end lost 4 bases, and 22 bases lay between the germline ends. CDR3 DNA sequence: TGTGCCAGCAGCCGTACCGTCGGGACCACGTCTCCAGATACGCAGTATTTT. It specifies CASSRTVGTTSPDTQYF.

The sample holds a few counts of this clonotype. The J gene is TRBJ2-2, the V gene TRBV20-1, with a weak D call TRBD1 (5 bases). The length of the CDR3 is 14 residues. V dropped 0 bases and J dropped 1 base, with 6 bases sitting between them. Germline V CDR1 and CDR2: DFQATT, SNEGSKA (reference sequence). This chain's CDR3 is CSARDGQNTGELFF. CDR3 DNA: TGCAGTGCTAGAGATGGACAGAACACCGGGGAGCTGTTTTTT.

V gene TRBV27 combines with J gene TRBJ2-1; unclear D gene. The CDR3 covers 18 residues. Germline lookup yields CDR1 MNHEY and CDR2 SMNVEV (reference sequence). V was pared by 3 bases and J by 2 bases, with 20 bases between. CDR3 residues: CASSFIGRIREPYNEQFF. DNA for the CDR3: TGTGCCAGCAGTTTTATAGGCAGAATACGAGAACCCTACAATGAGCAGTTCTTC.

The V gene is TRBV12-3 or TRBV12-4, the J gene TRBJ1-2, with 8 bases that match TRBD1. The CDR3 consists of 13 residues. With V trimmed by 6 bases and J by 7 bases, 7 bases remained unmatched. The CDR3 nucleotides read TGTGCCAGCAGCCATGGACAGGGTATTGGCTACACCTTC. The encoded protein is CASSHGQGIGYTF.

The table lists this clonotype with a count of one. This sequence joins TRBV27 and TRBJ1-2; D ambiguous. The CDR3 contains 16 residues. Germline V gives CDR1 MNHEY, CDR2 SMNVEV (reference sequence). V lost 6 bases and J lost 1, with 18 bases in between. The CDR3 DNA reads TGTGCCAGCAGGTTTTCCCCCCCTGACAATAACTATGGCTACACCTTC. This codes for CASRFSPPDNNYGYTF.